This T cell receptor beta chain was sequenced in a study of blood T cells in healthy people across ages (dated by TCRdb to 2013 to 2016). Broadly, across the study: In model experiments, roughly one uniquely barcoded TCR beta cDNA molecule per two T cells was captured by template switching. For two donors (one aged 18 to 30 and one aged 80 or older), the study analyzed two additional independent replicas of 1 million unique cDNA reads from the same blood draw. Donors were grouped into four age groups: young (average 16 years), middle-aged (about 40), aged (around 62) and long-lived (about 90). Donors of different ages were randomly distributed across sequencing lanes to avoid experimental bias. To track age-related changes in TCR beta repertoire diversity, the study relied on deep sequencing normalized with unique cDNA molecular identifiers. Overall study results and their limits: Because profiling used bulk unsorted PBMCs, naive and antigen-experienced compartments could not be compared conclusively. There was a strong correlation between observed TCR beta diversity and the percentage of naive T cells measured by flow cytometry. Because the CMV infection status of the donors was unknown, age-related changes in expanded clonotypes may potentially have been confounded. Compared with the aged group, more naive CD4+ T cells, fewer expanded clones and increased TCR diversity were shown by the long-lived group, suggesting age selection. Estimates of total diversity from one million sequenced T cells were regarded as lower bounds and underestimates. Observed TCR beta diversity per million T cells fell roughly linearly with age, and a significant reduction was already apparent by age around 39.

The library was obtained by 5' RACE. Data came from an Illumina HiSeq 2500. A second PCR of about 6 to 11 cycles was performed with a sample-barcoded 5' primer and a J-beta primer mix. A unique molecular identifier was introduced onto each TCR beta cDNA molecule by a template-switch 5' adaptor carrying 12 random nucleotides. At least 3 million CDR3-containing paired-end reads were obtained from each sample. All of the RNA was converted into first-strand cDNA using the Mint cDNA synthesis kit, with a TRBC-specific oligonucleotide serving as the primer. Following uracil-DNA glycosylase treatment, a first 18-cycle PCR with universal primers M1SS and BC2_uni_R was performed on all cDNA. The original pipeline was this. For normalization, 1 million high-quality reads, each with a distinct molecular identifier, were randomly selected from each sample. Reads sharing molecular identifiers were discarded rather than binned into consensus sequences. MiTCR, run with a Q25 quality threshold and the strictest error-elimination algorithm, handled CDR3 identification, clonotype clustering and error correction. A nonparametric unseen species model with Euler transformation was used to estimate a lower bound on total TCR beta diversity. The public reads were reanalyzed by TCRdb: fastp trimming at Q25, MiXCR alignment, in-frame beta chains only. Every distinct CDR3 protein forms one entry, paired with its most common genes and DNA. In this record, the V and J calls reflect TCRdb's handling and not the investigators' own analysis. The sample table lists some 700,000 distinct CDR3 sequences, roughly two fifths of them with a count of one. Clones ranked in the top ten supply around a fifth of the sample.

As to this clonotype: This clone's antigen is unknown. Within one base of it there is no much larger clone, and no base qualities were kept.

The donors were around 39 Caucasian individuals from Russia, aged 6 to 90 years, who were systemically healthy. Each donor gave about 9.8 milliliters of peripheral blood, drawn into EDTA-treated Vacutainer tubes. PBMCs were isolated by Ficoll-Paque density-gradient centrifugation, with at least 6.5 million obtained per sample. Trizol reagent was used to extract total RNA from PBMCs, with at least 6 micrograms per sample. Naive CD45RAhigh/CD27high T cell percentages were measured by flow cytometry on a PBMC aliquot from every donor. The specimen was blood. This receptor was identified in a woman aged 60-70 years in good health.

The CDR3 in this case is CASSEGRQTEDEQYF. The DNA reads TGTGCCAGCAGCGAAGGTAGACAGACAGAAGACGAGCAGTACTTC. Rearrangement joined TRBV21-1 to TRBJ2-7; the D segment call TRBD1 is taken from the table without a DNA check. TRBV21-1 has pseudogene status. Its CDR3 holds 15 amino acids, cysteine through phenylalanine. Only the CDR3 portion is preserved as DNA: 45 bases, with reading frame beginning at the first base.